The clone carrying this T cell receptor (beta chain) was recorded a few times. Its target is unknown. TCRdb reanalysed the reads using MiXCR and keeps one entry per CDR3 protein. The sample includes approximately 220,000 distinct CDR3 sequences, about 38% of them seen just once. This sample is part of a study of T cell repertoires in cytomegalovirus infection. Study-level background: Both CMV infection and a matching HLA type were indicated by public TCR beta signatures.

The germline gives CDR1 SEHNR, CDR2 FQNEAQ (reference sequence). The CDR3 extends over 17 amino acids. Trimming cost V 4 bases and J 0 bases, with 16 bases left between them. Broader study findings: Using cumulative public TCR beta family frequency, the authors identified those who carried CMV together with the relevant HLA.

The material sequenced was CD8+ T cells from cultured PBMCs, taken from culture after CMV antigen stimulation. This clonotype originated in a human donor in good health (CMV status not recorded). Some clones in this sample may be carry-over from other donors' samples. The rearrangement joins TRBV7-9 to TRBJ2-1, with D possibly being TRBD1 or TRBD2 (6 bases each). CDR3 in amino acids: CASSSPGGTLSYNEQFF. In nucleotides, the CDR3 is TGTGCCAGCAGCTCTCCAGGCGGGACACTCTCCTACAATGAGCAGTTCTTC.